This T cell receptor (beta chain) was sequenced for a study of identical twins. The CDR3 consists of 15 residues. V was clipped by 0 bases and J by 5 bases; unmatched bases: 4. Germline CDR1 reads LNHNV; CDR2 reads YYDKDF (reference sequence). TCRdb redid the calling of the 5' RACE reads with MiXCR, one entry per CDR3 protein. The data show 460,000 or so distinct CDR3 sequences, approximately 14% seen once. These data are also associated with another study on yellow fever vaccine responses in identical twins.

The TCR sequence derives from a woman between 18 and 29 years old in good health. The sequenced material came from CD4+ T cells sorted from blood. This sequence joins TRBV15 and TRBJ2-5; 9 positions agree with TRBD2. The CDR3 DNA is TGTGCCACCAGCAGAGATTTGCGGGAGGGGGAGACCCAGTACTTC. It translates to CATSRDLREGETQYF.